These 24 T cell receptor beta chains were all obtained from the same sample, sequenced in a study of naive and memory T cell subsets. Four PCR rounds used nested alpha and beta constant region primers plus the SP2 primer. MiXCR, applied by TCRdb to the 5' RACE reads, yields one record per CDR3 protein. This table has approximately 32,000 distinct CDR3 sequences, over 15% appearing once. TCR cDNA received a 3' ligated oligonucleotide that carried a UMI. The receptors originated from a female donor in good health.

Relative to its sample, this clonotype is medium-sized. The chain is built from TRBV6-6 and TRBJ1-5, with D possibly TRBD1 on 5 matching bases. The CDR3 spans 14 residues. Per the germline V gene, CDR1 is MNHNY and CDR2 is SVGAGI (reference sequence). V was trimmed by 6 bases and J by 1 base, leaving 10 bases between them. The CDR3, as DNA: TGTGCCAGCAGCTACCGGGGGAGCAATCAGCCCCAGCATTTT. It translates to CASSYRGSNQPQHF.

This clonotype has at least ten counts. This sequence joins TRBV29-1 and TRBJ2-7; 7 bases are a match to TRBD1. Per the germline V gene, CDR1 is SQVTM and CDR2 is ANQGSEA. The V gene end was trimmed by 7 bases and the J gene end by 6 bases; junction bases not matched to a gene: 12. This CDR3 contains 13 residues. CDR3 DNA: TGCAGCGGTTTGACAGGGCGGGTCGGCGAGCAGTACTTC. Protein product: CSGLTGRVGEQYF.

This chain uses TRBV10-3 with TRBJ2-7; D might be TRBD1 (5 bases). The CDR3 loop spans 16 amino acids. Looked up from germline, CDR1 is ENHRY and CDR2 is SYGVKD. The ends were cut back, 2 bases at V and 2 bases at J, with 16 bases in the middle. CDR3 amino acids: CAISEGRQPRTYEQYF. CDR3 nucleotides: TGTGCCATCAGTGAGGGCCGACAGCCTCGAACCTACGAGCAGTACTTC.

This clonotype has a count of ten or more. The CDR3 bases are TGCAGTGCTAGAAAGTTCGCCCTCGGCACCGGGGAGCTGTTTTTT. Its translation: CSARKFALGTGELFF. The V gene is TRBV20-1, the J gene TRBJ2-2; D not certain. V was trimmed by 2 bases and J by 4 bases, leaving 14 bases between them. CDR3 length: 15 residues. Germline V gene lookup returns CDR1 DFQATT and CDR2 SNEGSKA (reference sequence).

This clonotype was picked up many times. The CDR3 nucleotides read TGTGCCAGTACCCCGACTAGCGGGGCTTACAATGAGCAGTTCTTC. Translation: CASTPTSGAYNEQFF. The rearrangement joins TRBV19 to TRBJ2-1; TRBD2 aligns across 11 bases. Per germline, CDR1 LNHDA and CDR2 SQIVND (reference sequence). V dropped 7 bases and J dropped 4; count of bases not matched to a gene: 6. The CDR3 sequence is 15 residues long.

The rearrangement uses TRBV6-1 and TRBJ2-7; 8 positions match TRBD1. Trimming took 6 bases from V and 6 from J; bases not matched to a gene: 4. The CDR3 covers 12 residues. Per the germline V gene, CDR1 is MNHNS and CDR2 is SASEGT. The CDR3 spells CASRRQGSEQYF. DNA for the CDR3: TGTGCCAGCAGGAGACAGGGGTCCGAGCAGTACTTC.

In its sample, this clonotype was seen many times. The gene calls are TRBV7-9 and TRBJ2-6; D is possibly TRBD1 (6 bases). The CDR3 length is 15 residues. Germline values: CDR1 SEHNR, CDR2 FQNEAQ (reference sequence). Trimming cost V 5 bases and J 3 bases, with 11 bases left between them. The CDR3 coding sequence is TGTGCCAGCAGCACAACAGGGTATGGGGCCAACGTCCTGACTTTC. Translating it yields CASSTTGYGANVLTF. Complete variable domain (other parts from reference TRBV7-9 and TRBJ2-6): DTGVSQNPRHKITKRGQNVTFRCDPISEHNRLYWYRQTLGQGPEFLTYFQNEAQLEKSRLLSDRFSAERPKGSFSTLEIQRTEQGDSAMYLCASSTTGYGANVLTFGAGSRLTVL.

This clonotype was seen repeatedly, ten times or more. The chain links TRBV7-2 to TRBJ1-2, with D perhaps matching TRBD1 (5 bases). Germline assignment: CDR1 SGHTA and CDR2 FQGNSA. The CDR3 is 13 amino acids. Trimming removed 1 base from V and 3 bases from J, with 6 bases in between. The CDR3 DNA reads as TGTGCCAGCAGCTTAGTCAGGGACTATGGCTACACCTTC. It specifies CASSLVRDYGYTF. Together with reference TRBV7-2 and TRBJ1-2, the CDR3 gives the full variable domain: GAGVSQSPSNKVTEKGKDVELRCDPISGHTALYWYRQSLGQGLEFLIYFQGNSAPDKSGLPSDRFSAERTGGSVSTLTIQRTQQEDSAVYLCASSLVRDYGYTFGSGTRLTVV.

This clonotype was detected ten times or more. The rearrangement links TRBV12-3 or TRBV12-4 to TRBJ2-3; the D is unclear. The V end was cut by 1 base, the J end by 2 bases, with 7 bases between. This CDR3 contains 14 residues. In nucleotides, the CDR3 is TGTGCCAGCAGTTTAGGGCTGAACACAGATACGCAGTATTTT. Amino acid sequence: CASSLGLNTDTQYF.

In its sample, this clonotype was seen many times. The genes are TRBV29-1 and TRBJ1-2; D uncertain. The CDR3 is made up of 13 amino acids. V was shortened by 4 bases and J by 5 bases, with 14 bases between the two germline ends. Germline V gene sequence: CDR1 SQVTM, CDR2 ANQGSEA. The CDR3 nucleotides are TGCAGCGTTGCGACCGGGGATGGGTATGGCTACACCTTC. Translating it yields CSVATGDGYGYTF.

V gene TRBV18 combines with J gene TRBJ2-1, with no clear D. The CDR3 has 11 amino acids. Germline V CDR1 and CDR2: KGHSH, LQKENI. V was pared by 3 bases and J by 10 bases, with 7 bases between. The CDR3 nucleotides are TGTGCCAGCTCACCGAAGGCCGAGCAGTTCTTC. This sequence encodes CASSPKAEQFF.

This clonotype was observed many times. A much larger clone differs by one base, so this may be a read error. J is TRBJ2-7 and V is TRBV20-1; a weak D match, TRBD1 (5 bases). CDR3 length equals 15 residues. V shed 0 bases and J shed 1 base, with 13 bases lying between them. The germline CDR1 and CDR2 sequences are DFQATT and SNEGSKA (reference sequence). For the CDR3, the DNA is TGCAGTGCTAGAGATTTTGACAGTCGTTCCTACGAGCAGTACTTC. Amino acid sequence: CSARDFDSRSYEQYF.

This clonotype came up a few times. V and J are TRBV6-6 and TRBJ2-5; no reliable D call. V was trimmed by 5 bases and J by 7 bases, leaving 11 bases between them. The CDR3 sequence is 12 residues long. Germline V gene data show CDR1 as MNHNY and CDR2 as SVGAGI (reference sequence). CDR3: CASSAPERTQYF. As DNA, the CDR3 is TGTGCCAGCAGTGCTCCCGAAAGGACCCAGTACTTC.

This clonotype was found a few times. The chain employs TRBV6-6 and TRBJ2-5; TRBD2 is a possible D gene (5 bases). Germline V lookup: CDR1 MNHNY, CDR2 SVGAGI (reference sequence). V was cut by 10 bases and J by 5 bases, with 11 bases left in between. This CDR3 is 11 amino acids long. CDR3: CATSRGETQYF. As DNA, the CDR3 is TGTGCCACCTCCCGCGGGGAGACCCAGTACTTC.

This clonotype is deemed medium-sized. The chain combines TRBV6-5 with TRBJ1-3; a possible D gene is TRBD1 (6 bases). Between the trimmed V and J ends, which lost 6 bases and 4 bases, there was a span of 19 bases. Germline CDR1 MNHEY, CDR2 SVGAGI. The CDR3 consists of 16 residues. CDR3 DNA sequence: TGTGCCAGCAGCCGGTTCGGACAGTCGTGGGGAAACACCATATATTTT. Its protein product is CASSRFGQSWGNTIYF.

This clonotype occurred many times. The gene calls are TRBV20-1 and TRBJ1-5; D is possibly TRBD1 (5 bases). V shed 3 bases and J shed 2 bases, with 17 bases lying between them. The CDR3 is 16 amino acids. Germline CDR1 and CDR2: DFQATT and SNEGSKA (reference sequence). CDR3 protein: CSARGTTRVGNQPQHF. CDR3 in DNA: TGCAGTGCTAGGGGGACCACCCGAGTTGGCAATCAGCCCCAGCATTTT.

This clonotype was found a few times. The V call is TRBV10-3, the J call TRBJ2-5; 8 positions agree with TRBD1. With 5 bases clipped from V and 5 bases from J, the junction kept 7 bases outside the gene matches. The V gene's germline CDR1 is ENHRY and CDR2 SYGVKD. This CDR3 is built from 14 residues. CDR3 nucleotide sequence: TGTGCCATCAGTTCAGGGGGCGCTTTGGAGACCCAGTACTTC. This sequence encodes CAISSGGALETQYF.

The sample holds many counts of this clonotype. Here the CDR3 DNA reads TGTGCCAGCAGCTTATTCGATTTCTTGGGCTACACAGATACGCAGTATTTT. Residues: CASSLFDFLGYTDTQYF. The chain joins TRBV11-2 to TRBJ2-3, with D unclear. V was pared by 2 bases and J by 2 bases, with 17 bases between. There are 17 residues in the CDR3. Germline CDR1 reads SGHAT; CDR2 reads FQNNGV.

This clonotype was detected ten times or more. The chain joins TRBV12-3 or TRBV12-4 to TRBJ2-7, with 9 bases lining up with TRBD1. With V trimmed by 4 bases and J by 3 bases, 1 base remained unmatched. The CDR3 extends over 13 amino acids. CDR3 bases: TGTGCCAGCAGTTCGACAGGGGGCTACGAGCAGTACTTC. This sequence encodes CASSSTGGYEQYF.

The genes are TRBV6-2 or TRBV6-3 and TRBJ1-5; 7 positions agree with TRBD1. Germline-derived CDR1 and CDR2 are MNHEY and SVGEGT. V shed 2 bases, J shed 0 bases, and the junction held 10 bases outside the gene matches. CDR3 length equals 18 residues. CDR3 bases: TGTGCCAGCAGTTACCTACGTACGACAGGGACTAGCAATCAGCCCCAGCATTTT. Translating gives CASSYLRTTGTSNQPQHF.

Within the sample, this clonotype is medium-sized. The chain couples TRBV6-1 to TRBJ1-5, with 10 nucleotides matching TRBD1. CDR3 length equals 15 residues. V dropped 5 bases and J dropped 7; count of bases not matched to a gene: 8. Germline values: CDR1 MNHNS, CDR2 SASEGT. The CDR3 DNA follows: TGTGCCAGCAGTCACCCAGACAGGGGGCGCCAGCCCCAGCATTTT. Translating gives CASSHPDRGRQPQHF.

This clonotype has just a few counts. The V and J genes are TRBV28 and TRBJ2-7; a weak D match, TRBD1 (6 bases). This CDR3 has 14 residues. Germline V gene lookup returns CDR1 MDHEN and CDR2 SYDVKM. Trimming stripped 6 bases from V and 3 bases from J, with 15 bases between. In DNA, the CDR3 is TGTGCCAGCAGCCCCGGGACAAGCTACTACGAGCAGTACTTC. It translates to CASSPGTSYYEQYF.

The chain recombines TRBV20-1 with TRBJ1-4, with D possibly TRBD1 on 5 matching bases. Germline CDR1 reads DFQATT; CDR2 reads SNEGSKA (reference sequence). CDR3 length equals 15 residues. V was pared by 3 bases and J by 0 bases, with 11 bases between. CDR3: CSARTDTATNEKLFF. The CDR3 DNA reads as TGCAGTGCTAGGACAGACACCGCAACTAATGAAAAACTGTTTTTT.

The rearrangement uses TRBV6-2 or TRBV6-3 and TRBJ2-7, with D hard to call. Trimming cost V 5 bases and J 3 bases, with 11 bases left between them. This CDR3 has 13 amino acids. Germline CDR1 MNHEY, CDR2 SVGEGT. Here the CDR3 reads CASSPTPYYEQYF. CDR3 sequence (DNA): TGTGCCAGCAGTCCGACCCCCTACTACGAGCAGTACTTC.